The rows below give T cell receptor beta chains drawn from one sample of a study of blood T cells in healthy people across ages. In TCRdb, the 5' RACE reads were re-called with MiXCR into one record per CDR3 protein. Of hundreds of thousands of distinct CDR3 sequences listed, around 48% were seen once; the top ten hold approximately 25%. The material sequenced was blood. These receptors were collected from an elderly man in good health. The CDR3 runs from the conserved cysteine through the conserved F or W. A D gene is named only where the DNA matches it firmly. Size values are once, few and many counts, or a class for expanded clones, and some rows have none.

J | D | size | V | DNA | CDR3
TRBJ1-5 | - | - | TRBV12-3/TRBV12-4 | TGTGCCAGCAGTTTAGCGCCGCAGGCCCAGCATTTT | CASSLAPQAQHF
TRBJ1-5 | TRBD1 | once | TRBV7-9 | TGTGCCAGCAGCGACCACTCGACAGGGGGCTATCAGCCCCAGCATTTT | CASSDHSTGGYQPQHF
TRBJ2-5 | - | once | TRBV7-2 | TGTGCCAGCGGGGGGGCGAAAGAGACCCAGTACTTC | CASGGAKETQYF
TRBJ1-1 | - | - | TRBV7-2 | TGTGCCAGCAGCGCCAGCGGGACATTGAACACTGAAGCTTTCTTT | CASSASGTLNTEAFF
TRBJ1-1 | - | - | TRBV6-2/TRBV6-3 | TGTGCCAGCCGATTTGCGGTAACTGAAGCTTTCTTT | CASRFAVTEAFF
TRBJ2-5 | TRBD1 | few | TRBV9 | TGTGCCAGCAGCGTAGGGACAGGAAACCAGCAAGAGACCCAGTACTTC | CASSVGTGNQQETQYF
TRBJ2-3 | - | - | TRBV9 | TGTGCCAGCAGCGTAGGGGGTGGGGCAGGACTGGGGGATACGCAGTATTTT | CASSVGGGAGLGDTQYF
TRBJ1-1 | TRBD1 | - | TRBV20-1 | TGCAGTGCCCCCTGGCAGGGGGGCACTGAAGCTTTCTTT | CSAPWQGGTEAFF
TRBJ2-7 | TRBD1 | - | TRBV5-1 | TGCGCCAGCAGACGGACAGGGTTGGACGAGCAGTACTTC | CASRRTGLDEQYF
TRBJ2-5 | - | few | TRBV7-2 | TGTGCCAGCAGCTTAGCGTGGGCAGTGATTCAAGAGACCCAGTACTTC | CASSLAWAVIQETQYF
TRBJ2-1 | - | - | TRBV5-1 | TGCGCCAGCAGCTGGGGCTTAGCTACTGAGCAGTTCTTC | CASSWGLATEQFF
TRBJ1-1 | - | - | TRBV20-1 | TGCAGTGCTAGGGGAAGATTGAACACTGAAGCTTTCTTT | CSARGRLNTEAFF
TRBJ2-1 | TRBD2 | - | TRBV20-1 | TGCAGTGCTAGAGATCGCGGGAGCAATGAGCAGTTCTTC | CSARDRGSNEQFF
TRBJ2-5 | TRBD1 | - | TRBV3-1 | TGTGCCAGCAGCCAATTGACAGGGCCAAATGGAGAGACCCAGTACTTC | CASSQLTGPNGETQYF
TRBJ2-3 | - | few | TRBV7-3 | TGTGCCAGCAGCGCGGGACAGTTCCCTAGCACAGATACGCAGTATTTT | CASSAGQFPSTDTQYF
TRBJ1-2 | TRBD1 | once | TRBV6-5 | TGTGCCAGCACCCCAGGGGGCAGACAGTACTATGGCTACACCTTC | CASTPGGRQYYGYTF
TRBJ2-1 | - | many | TRBV20-1 | TGCAGTGCACCCACAGGACAGCCCGGACTAGGGTCCAATGAGCAGTTCTTC | CSAPTGQPGLGSNEQFF
TRBJ1-4 | - | - | TRBV4-1 | TGCGCCAGCAGCCAAGATCTCCCGAGAGAGGGACTGTTTTTT | CASSQDLPREGLFF
TRBJ2-5 | - | few | TRBV7-9 | TGTGCCAGCAATGGAGGCGGGACCCAGTACTTC | CASNGGGTQYF
TRBJ2-7 | TRBD2 | - | TRBV7-2 | TGTGCCAGCAGCCCGATGGGGGGGGGATCCTACGAGCAGTACTTC | CASSPMGGGSYEQYF
TRBJ2-4 | TRBD2 | - | TRBV20-1 | TGCAGTGCTAGAGCCGGGGGGGAGAACGGAAACATTCAGTACTTC | CSARAGGENGNIQYF
TRBJ2-1 | - | once | TRBV7-2 | TGTGCCAGCAGCTTCGGGCAATATACGGAGCAGTTCTTC | CASSFGQYTEQFF
TRBJ2-7 | TRBD2 | - | TRBV10-3 | TGTGCCATCAATCCAAGCGGGGTTGTATACGAGCAGTACTTC | CAINPSGVVYEQYF
TRBJ2-7 | TRBD2 | - | TRBV7-9 | TGTGCCAGCAGCTTAGTGTTAATGGCTAGCGGGAGATCCAGTTGGTCCGAGCAGTACTTC | CASSLVLMASGRSSWSEQYF
TRBJ2-6 | - | many | TRBV6-5 | TGTGCCAGCAGAGGTCTCGGGGCCAACGTCCTGACTTTC | CASRGLGANVLTF
TRBJ2-1 | TRBD1 | - | TRBV4-3 | TGCGCCAGCAGCCAAGTATACAGGGGGCGGGCCGAGTCCAGAAGGTCCTACAATGAGCAGTTCTTC | CASSQVYRGRAESRRSYNEQFF
TRBJ2-5 | - | - | TRBV12-3/TRBV12-4 | TGTGCCAGCAGTTTGCAGTTACAAGAGACCCAGTACTTC | CASSLQLQETQYF
TRBJ1-2 | - | few | TRBV20-1 | TGCAGTGCTAAGATCCCGGGACGGAAGAATCTAGGCATAGGCTACACCTTC | CSAKIPGRKNLGIGYTF